Listed here are 11 T cell receptor beta chains from one sample, sequenced in a study of blood T cell repertoires in COVID-19. Measured with immunoSEQ multiplex PCR; TCRdb has only the in-frame clones, and not every one. Found here are approximately 290,000 clones, 75% to 90% of them singletons; the top ten hold approximately 12%. The sample consisted of peripheral blood. Receptors originate from a woman aged 60-75 years with acute or convalescent COVID-19.

The CDR3 region is CASTSAGFHEKLFF. For the CDR3, the DNA is TGTGCCAGCACCTCGGCGGGATTCCATGAAAAACTGTTTTTT. The chain uses TRBV3-1 (or the pseudogene TRBV3-2) and TRBJ1-4, with no clear D. Germline CDR1 is LGHDT and CDR2 is YNNKEL (reference sequence). The V end was cut by 7 bases, the J end by 6 bases, with 15 bases between. The CDR3 consists of 14 residues.

The V call is TRBV19, the J call TRBJ1-1; TRBD1 is a possible D gene (5 bases). The V and J ends lost 10 bases and 8 bases respectively, with 14 bases between them. Germline V CDR1 and CDR2: LNHDA, SQIVND (reference sequence). The CDR3 has 11 residues. The DNA of the CDR3 is TGTGCCACCGGAAGGCAGGGAGAAGCTTTCTTT. Amino acid sequence: CATGRQGEAFF.

In this sample, this clone turned up a few times. The chain combines TRBV6-5 with TRBJ2-7; TRBD1 matches at 7 bases. J gave up 3 bases and V 6 bases, and 11 bases lay outside the gene matches. Germline V gives CDR1 MNHEY, CDR2 SVGAGI. The CDR3 contains 15 residues. The CDR3, as DNA: TGTGCCAGCAGAACCGAAGGGGGCTCGCACTACGAGCAGTACTTC. Its protein is CASRTEGGSHYEQYF.

J is TRBJ2-5 and V is TRBV9; tentatively, D is TRBD2 (6 bases). There are 16 residues in the CDR3. V was shortened by 0 bases and J by 1 base, with 13 bases between the two germline ends. Germline V gives CDR1 SGDLS, CDR2 YYNGEE. In DNA, the CDR3 is TGTGCCAGCAGCGTAGGTATGGGACTGGTCCAAGAGACCCAGTACTTC. Protein sequence: CASSVGMGLVQETQYF.

CDR3 in amino acids: CASSQSSSTGTNTEAFF. Written as DNA, the CDR3 is TGCGCCAGCAGTCAATCTAGTTCGACGGGGACAAACACTGAAGCTTTCTTT. The chain joins TRBV23-1 to TRBJ1-1; possibly TRBD1 for D (6 bases). TRBV23-1 is identified as an open reading frame with a role that is uncertain. Trimming took off 0 bases at V and 2 bases at J, with 16 bases between the two ends. The CDR3 length is 17 residues.

This chain uses TRBV4-2 with TRBJ2-7; D perhaps matches TRBD1 (7 bases). Germline CDR1 and CDR2: LGHNA and YNFKEQ. This CDR3 has 16 amino acids. V was pared by 0 bases and J by 3 bases, with 15 bases between. Here the CDR3 reads CASSQETGRTFYEQYF. In DNA form, the CDR3 reads TGTGCCAGCAGCCAAGAGACAGGGAGGACCTTCTACGAGCAGTACTTC.

The chain uses TRBV5-1 and TRBJ2-3; 7 bases agree with TRBD2. Germline CDR1 SGHRS, CDR2 YFSETQ. J was trimmed by 4 bases and V by 4 bases; bases with no gene match: 15. This CDR3 is built from 17 residues. The CDR3 nucleotides are TGCGCCAGCAGCACAACCATGACTAGCAGACACCCAGATACGCAGTATTTT. It specifies CASSTTMTSRHPDTQYF.

V is TRBV9 and J is TRBJ2-1; 10 positions match TRBD2. The CDR3 loop spans 14 amino acids. CDR1 SGDLS and CDR2 YYNGEE come from the germline V gene. Germline trimming cut 3 bases from V and 10 bases from J; bases unmatched to any gene: 7. The CDR3, as DNA: TGTGCCAGCAGCGAAGCGGGAGGGCCAGGAGAGCAGTTCTTC. As protein: CASSEAGGPGEQFF.

The gene calls are TRBV15 and TRBJ2-1; TRBD2 aligns across 9 bases. Germline V gene data show CDR1 as LNHNV and CDR2 as YYDKDF (reference sequence). The trim removed 3 bases at V and 5 bases at J, leaving 5 bases unmatched. The CDR3 runs 15 residues. The CDR3 spells CATSRAGGTDNEQFF. The CDR3 region has the DNA TGTGCCACCAGCAGGGCGGGGGGGACTGACAATGAGCAGTTCTTC.

The chain employs TRBV12-3 or TRBV12-4 and TRBJ2-5; possible D gene TRBD2, 6 bases. The CDR3 contains 12 residues. Between the trimmed V and J ends, which lost 6 bases and 5 bases, there was a span of 10 bases. In DNA form, the CDR3 reads TGTGCCAGCAGGGGCGGGGTGGAGACCCAGTACTTC. Translated, it gives CASRGGVETQYF.

The chain recombines TRBV19 with TRBJ2-7; 8 bases fit TRBD2. This CDR3 spans 15 amino acids. Germline-derived CDR1 and CDR2 are LNHDA and SQIVND (reference sequence). Trimming cost V 6 bases and J 3 bases; bases outside gene matches: 10. CDR3 DNA: TGTGCCAGTAGCAGACCAGGGCGGGAGGACTACGAGCAGTACTTC. The encoded protein is CASSRPGREDYEQYF.